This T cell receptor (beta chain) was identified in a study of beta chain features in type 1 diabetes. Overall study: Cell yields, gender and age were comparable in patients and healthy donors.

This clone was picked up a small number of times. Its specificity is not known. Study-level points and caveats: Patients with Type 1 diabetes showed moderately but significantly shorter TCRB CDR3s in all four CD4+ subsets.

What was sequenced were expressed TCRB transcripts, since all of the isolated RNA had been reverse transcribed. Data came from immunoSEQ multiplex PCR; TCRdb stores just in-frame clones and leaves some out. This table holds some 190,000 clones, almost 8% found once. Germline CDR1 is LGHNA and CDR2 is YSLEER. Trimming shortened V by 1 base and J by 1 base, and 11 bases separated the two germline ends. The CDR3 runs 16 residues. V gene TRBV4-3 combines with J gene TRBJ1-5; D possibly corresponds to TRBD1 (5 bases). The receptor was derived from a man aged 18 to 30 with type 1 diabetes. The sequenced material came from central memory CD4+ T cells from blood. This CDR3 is CASSQVYGGSNQPQHF. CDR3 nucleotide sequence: TGCGCCAGCAGCCAAGTCTATGGGGGGAGCAATCAGCCCCAGCATTTT.